Listed below are T cell receptor beta chains from one sample, sequenced in a study of cytomegalovirus exposure and HLA in healthy donors. Repertoires were generated with immunoSEQ multiplex PCR, while TCRdb's copy carries only in-frame clones and drops some. The sample has 100,000 to 150,000 clones; about 15% are singletons. Sequenced: PBMCs. Receptors originate from a female donor in good health and CMV-seropositive. The CDR3 runs from the conserved cysteine through the conserved F or W. Each record gives: clone size, J gene, D gene, V gene, CDR3 protein, CDR3 DNA. A D gene is named only where the DNA matches it firmly. Size values are once, few and many counts, or a class for expanded clones, and some rows have none.

clone size: few; J gene: TRBJ2-3; D gene: .; V gene: TRBV4-1; CDR3 protein: CASSPSGLTDTQYF; CDR3 DNA: TGCGCCAGCAGCCCCAGCGGCCTCACAGATACGCAGTATTTT
clone size: .; J gene: TRBJ2-7; D gene: TRBD2; V gene: TRBV28; CDR3 protein: CASSPGTSGIEQYF; CDR3 DNA: TGTGCCAGCAGCCCCGGGACTAGCGGGATCGAGCAGTACTTC
clone size: .; J gene: TRBJ2-7; D gene: TRBD2; V gene: TRBV19; CDR3 protein: CASSWTSESSYEQYF; CDR3 DNA: TGTGCCAGTAGTTGGACTAGCGAAAGCTCCTACGAGCAGTACTTC
clone size: few; J gene: TRBJ2-5; D gene: .; V gene: TRBV10-3; CDR3 protein: CAISTKGGQETQYF; CDR3 DNA: TGTGCCATCAGTACCAAGGGGGGGCAAGAGACCCAGTACTTC
clone size: few; J gene: TRBJ1-1; D gene: TRBD1; V gene: TRBV2; CDR3 protein: CASRLDRENTEAFF; CDR3 DNA: TGTGCCAGCAGACTCGACAGGGAGAACACTGAAGCTTTCTTT
clone size: few; J gene: TRBJ2-7; D gene: TRBD2; V gene: TRBV6-6; CDR3 protein: CASRARLAGGRYEQYF; CDR3 DNA: TGTGCCAGCAGGGCTCGTCTAGCGGGGGGGCGCTACGAGCAGTACTTC
clone size: few; J gene: TRBJ2-7; D gene: TRBD2; V gene: TRBV29-1; CDR3 protein: CSVEGLAYEQYF; CDR3 DNA: TGCAGCGTTGAAGGACTAGCGTACGAGCAGTACTTC
clone size: .; J gene: TRBJ2-7; D gene: .; V gene: TRBV7-8; CDR3 protein: CASSFLIGALSYEQYF; CDR3 DNA: TGTGCCAGCAGCTTTCTGATAGGGGCCCTTTCCTACGAGCAGTACTTC
clone size: few; J gene: TRBJ2-7; D gene: .; V gene: TRBV5-1; CDR3 protein: CASSPDGRQVRYF; CDR3 DNA: TGCGCCAGCAGCCCCGATGGGAGACAGGTTCGGTACTTC
clone size: few; J gene: TRBJ2-1; D gene: .; V gene: TRBV7-2; CDR3 protein: CASSHTRTSYNEQFF; CDR3 DNA: TGTGCCAGCAGCCATACACGAACCTCGTACAATGAGCAGTTCTTC
clone size: .; J gene: TRBJ1-2; D gene: TRBD1; V gene: TRBV2; CDR3 protein: CASNRRTGTRHGYTF; CDR3 DNA: TGTGCCAGCAATAGACGGACAGGGACGCGACACGGCTACACCTTC
clone size: .; J gene: TRBJ2-5; D gene: .; V gene: TRBV19; CDR3 protein: CASSFSAGTQYF; CDR3 DNA: TGTGCCAGTAGTTTTAGTGCGGGGACCCAGTACTTC
clone size: .; J gene: TRBJ2-7; D gene: .; V gene: TRBV6-1; CDR3 protein: CASSEGEAPTYEQYF; CDR3 DNA: TGTGCCAGCAGTGAAGGTGAGGCCCCAACCTACGAGCAGTACTTC
clone size: .; J gene: TRBJ2-1; D gene: TRBD2; V gene: TRBV9; CDR3 protein: CASSVGEGMYNEQFF; CDR3 DNA: TGTGCCAGCAGCGTAGGGGAGGGCATGTACAATGAGCAGTTCTTC
clone size: .; J gene: TRBJ1-1; D gene: TRBD1; V gene: TRBV5-1; CDR3 protein: CASSLQGANTEAFF; CDR3 DNA: TGCGCCAGCAGCTTACAGGGGGCGAACACTGAAGCTTTCTTT
clone size: .; J gene: TRBJ1-1; D gene: .; V gene: TRBV7-2; CDR3 protein: CASSLDRGGTEAFF; CDR3 DNA: TGTGCCAGCAGCTTAGATCGGGGAGGCACTGAAGCTTTCTTT
clone size: .; J gene: TRBJ2-1; D gene: .; V gene: TRBV6-5; CDR3 protein: CASKDRGMNEQFF; CDR3 DNA: TGTGCCAGCAAGGATCGGGGAATGAATGAGCAGTTCTTC
clone size: few; J gene: TRBJ1-1; D gene: .; V gene: TRBV7-9; CDR3 protein: CASSLAGIGGRTWHTEAFF; CDR3 DNA: TGTGCCAGCAGCTTAGCGGGGATTGGGGGCCGCACATGGCACACTGAAGCTTTCTTT
clone size: .; J gene: TRBJ2-3; D gene: TRBD2; V gene: TRBV9; CDR3 protein: CASSVVPSGRVEDTQYF; CDR3 DNA: TGTGCCAGCAGCGTAGTCCCTAGCGGGAGGGTGGAGGATACGCAGTATTTT
clone size: .; J gene: TRBJ2-7; D gene: TRBD1; V gene: TRBV4-1; CDR3 protein: CASSRQTGAYEQYF; CDR3 DNA: TGCGCCAGCAGCCGACAGACAGGGGCCTACGAGCAGTACTTC
clone size: few; J gene: TRBJ2-1; D gene: TRBD2; V gene: TRBV30; CDR3 protein: CAWSVRTSGSNEQFF; CDR3 DNA: TGTGCCTGGAGTGTAAGGACTAGCGGGAGTAATGAGCAGTTCTTC
clone size: few; J gene: TRBJ1-1; D gene: .; V gene: TRBV27; CDR3 protein: CASSLDRTVTEAFF; CDR3 DNA: TGTGCCAGCAGTTTAGATAGGACAGTTACTGAAGCTTTCTTT
clone size: few; J gene: TRBJ2-1; D gene: TRBD1; V gene: TRBV4-1; CDR3 protein: CASSQGHTGDEQFF; CDR3 DNA: TGCGCCAGCAGCCAAGGGCACACAGGGGATGAGCAGTTCTTC
clone size: .; J gene: TRBJ2-5; D gene: .; V gene: TRBV28; CDR3 protein: CASSSRGTETQYF; CDR3 DNA: TGTGCCAGCAGTTCGCGCGGAACGGAGACCCAGTACTTC
clone size: .; J gene: TRBJ2-1; D gene: .; V gene: TRBV4-3; CDR3 protein: CASSLARGNSYNEQFF; CDR3 DNA: TGCGCCAGCAGCCTCGCGCGGGGCAACTCCTACAATGAGCAGTTCTTC
clone size: few; J gene: TRBJ2-1; D gene: .; V gene: TRBV2; CDR3 protein: CASRKGGGGYNEQFF; CDR3 DNA: TGTGCCAGCAGGAAGGGAGGGGGAGGCTACAATGAGCAGTTCTTC
clone size: few; J gene: TRBJ2-7; D gene: .; V gene: TRBV5-4; CDR3 protein: CASSWETGYEQYF; CDR3 DNA: TGTGCCAGCAGCTGGGAGACCGGCTACGAGCAGTACTTC
clone size: few; J gene: TRBJ2-1; D gene: TRBD2; V gene: TRBV5-4; CDR3 protein: CASSSGSGGFYNEQFF; CDR3 DNA: TGTGCCAGCAGCTCGGGGAGCGGGGGTTTTTACAATGAGCAGTTCTTC
clone size: few; J gene: TRBJ2-7; D gene: TRBD2; V gene: TRBV30; CDR3 protein: CAWRGTSGRSYEQYF; CDR3 DNA: TGTGCCTGGAGGGGGACTAGCGGTCGCTCCTACGAGCAGTACTTC
clone size: few; J gene: TRBJ1-1; D gene: .; V gene: TRBV4-1; CDR3 protein: CASSQEPGMNTEAFF; CDR3 DNA: TGCGCCAGCAGCCAAGAACCAGGGATGAACACTGAAGCTTTCTTT
clone size: few; J gene: TRBJ1-2; D gene: .; V gene: TRBV5-1; CDR3 protein: CASSPGGGLNYGYTF; CDR3 DNA: TGCGCCAGCAGCCCCGGGGGGGGCCTTAACTATGGCTACACCTTC
clone size: .; J gene: TRBJ2-2; D gene: .; V gene: TRBV28; CDR3 protein: CASRSPTGELFF; CDR3 DNA: TGTGCCAGCAGGAGCCCCACCGGGGAGCTGTTTTTT
clone size: few; J gene: TRBJ1-2; D gene: .; V gene: TRBV30; CDR3 protein: CAWSVLSSQARGYTF; CDR3 DNA: TGTGCCTGGAGTGTATTATCCTCGCAGGCTCGCGGCTACACCTTC
clone size: few; J gene: TRBJ2-5; D gene: TRBD1; V gene: TRBV30; CDR3 protein: CAWSVPTGGLETQYF; CDR3 DNA: TGTGCCTGGAGTGTACCGACAGGGGGCCTTGAGACCCAGTACTTC
clone size: .; J gene: TRBJ2-4; D gene: .; V gene: TRBV28; CDR3 protein: CASSHGQSNKNIQYF; CDR3 DNA: TGTGCCAGCAGTCATGGACAGAGTAACAAAAACATTCAGTACTTC
clone size: .; J gene: TRBJ2-7; D gene: .; V gene: TRBV4-1; CDR3 protein: CASSQEPTRPLYEQYF; CDR3 DNA: TGCGCCAGCAGCCAGGAGCCGACTAGACCGCTCTACGAGCAGTACTTC